This TCR beta chain was captured in a study of T cell repertoires in cytomegalovirus infection. As to this clonotype: Its antigen is unknown.

The CDR3 sequence is 20 residues long. Germline CDR1 is MGHRA and CDR2 is YSYEKL. V was clipped by 3 bases and J by 5 bases; unmatched bases: 14. TCRdb fed the reads into MiXCR, producing one record per CDR3 protein. This repertoire shows about 830,000 distinct CDR3 sequences, roughly 33% found once; its top ten account for around 12%. The sequence came from a human donor in good health (CMV status not recorded). Some clones in this sample may be carry-over from other donors' samples. Specimen: cultured CD8+ T cells from PBMCs, collected from culture after CMV antigen stimulation. This chain connects TRBV4-1 to TRBJ2-1, with 15 bases identical to TRBD2. CDR3 loop: CASSHPRGLAGGRSHNEQFF. The CDR3, as DNA: TGCGCCAGCAGCCACCCCCGGGGACTAGCGGGGGGCCGGAGTCACAATGAGCAGTTCTTC.